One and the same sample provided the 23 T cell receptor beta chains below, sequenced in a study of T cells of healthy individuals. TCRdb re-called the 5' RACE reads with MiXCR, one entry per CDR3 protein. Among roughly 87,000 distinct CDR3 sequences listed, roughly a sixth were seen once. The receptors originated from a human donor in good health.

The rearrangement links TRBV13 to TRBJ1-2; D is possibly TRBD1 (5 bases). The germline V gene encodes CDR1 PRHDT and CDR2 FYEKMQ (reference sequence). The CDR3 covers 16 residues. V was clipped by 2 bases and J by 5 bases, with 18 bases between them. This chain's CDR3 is CASSLYSLRPGYGYTF. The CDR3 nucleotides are TGTGCCAGCAGCTTATATTCCCTCAGGCCAGGGTATGGCTACACCTTC.

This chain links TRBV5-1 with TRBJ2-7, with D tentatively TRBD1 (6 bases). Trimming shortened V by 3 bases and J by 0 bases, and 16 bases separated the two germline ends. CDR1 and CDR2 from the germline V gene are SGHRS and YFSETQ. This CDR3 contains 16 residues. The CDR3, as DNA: TGCGCCAGCAGCTCCCGGCCGAGGGGGAGCTCCTACGAGCAGTACTTC. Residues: CASSSRPRGSSYEQYF.

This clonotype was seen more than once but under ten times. The CDR3 bases are TGTGCCAGCAGTTTCCCTCCTCCCTACAATGAGCAGTTCTTC. Protein product: CASSFPPPYNEQFF. J is TRBJ2-1 and V is TRBV28; D unresolved. V was pared by 3 bases and J by 2 bases, with 8 bases between. Germline CDR1 is MDHEN and CDR2 is SYDVKM. The CDR3 sequence is 14 residues long.

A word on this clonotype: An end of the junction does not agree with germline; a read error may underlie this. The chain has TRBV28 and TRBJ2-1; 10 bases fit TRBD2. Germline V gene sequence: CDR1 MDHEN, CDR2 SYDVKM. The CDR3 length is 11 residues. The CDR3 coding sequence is TGTGCCAGCGCGAGCGGGAGGGCCTGGGACTTC. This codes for CASASGRAWDF.

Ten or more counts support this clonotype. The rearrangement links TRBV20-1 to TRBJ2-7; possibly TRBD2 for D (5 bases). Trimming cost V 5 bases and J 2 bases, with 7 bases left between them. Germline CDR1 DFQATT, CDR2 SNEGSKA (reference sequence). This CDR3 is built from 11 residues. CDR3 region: CSAPGTYEQYF. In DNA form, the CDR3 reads TGCAGTGCTCCGGGGACCTACGAGCAGTACTTC.

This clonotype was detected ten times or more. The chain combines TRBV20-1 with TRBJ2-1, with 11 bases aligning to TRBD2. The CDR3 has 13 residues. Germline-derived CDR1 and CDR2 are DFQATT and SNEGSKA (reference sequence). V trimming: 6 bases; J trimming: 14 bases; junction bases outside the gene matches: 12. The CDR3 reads CSARLAGLPFKFF. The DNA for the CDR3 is TGCAGTGCGCGACTAGCGGGATTGCCATTTAAGTTCTTC.

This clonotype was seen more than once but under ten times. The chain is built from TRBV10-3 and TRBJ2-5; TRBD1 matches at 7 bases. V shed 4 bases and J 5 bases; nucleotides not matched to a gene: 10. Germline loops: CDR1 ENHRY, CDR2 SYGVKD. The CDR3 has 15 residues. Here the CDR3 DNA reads TGTGCCATCAGTGTCGACAGGGCTCCCGGGGAGACCCAGTACTTC. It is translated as CAISVDRAPGETQYF.

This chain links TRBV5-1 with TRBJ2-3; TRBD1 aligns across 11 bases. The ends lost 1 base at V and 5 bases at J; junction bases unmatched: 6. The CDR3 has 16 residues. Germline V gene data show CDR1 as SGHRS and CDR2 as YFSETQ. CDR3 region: CASSLSGQGAGDTQYF. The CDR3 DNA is TGCGCCAGCAGCTTGAGCGGACAGGGGGCGGGAGATACGCAGTATTTT.

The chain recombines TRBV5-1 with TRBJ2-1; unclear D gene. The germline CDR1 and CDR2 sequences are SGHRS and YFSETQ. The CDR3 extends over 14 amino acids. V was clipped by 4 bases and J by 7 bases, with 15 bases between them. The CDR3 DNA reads TGCGCCAGCAGCAGCCAGGAGTCGGGTAATGAGCAGTTCTTC. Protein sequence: CASSSQESGNEQFF.

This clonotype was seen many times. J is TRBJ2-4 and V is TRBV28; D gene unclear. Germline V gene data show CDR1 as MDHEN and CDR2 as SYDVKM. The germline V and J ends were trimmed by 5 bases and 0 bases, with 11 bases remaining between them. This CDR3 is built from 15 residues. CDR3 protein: CASSRGRIAKNIQYF. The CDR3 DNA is TGTGCCAGCAGTAGAGGACGGATAGCCAAAAACATTCAGTACTTC.

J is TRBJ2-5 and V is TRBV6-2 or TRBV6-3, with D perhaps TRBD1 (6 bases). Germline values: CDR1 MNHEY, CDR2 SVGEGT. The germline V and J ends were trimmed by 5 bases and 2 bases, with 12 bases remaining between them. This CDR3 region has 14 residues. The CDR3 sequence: CASSPHQGQETQYF. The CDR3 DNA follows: TGTGCCAGCAGTCCACACCAGGGGCAAGAGACCCAGTACTTC.

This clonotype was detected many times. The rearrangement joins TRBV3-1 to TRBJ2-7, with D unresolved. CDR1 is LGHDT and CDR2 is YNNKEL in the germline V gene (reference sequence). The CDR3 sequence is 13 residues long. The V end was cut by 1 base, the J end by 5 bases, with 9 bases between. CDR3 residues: CASSQADRHEQYF. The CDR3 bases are TGTGCCAGCAGCCAAGCGGACCGCCACGAGCAGTACTTC.

Here the CDR3 DNA reads TGTGCCAGCAGTTCCCGCGGGGTGGGGGAAAAACTGTTTTTT. It encodes CASSSRGVGEKLFF. This chain connects TRBV28 to TRBJ1-4; D not certain. Trimming pared 4 bases from V and 8 bases from J, leaving 14 bases between. The CDR3 covers 14 residues. In germline, CDR1 is MDHEN, CDR2 SYDVKM. Full variable domain (remainder filled in from reference TRBV28 and TRBJ1-4): DVKVTQSSRYLVKRTGEKVFLECVQDMDHENMFWYRQDPGLGLRLIYFSYDVKMKEKGDIPEGYSVSREKKERFSLILESASTNQTSMYLCASSSRGVGEKLFFGSGTQLSVL.

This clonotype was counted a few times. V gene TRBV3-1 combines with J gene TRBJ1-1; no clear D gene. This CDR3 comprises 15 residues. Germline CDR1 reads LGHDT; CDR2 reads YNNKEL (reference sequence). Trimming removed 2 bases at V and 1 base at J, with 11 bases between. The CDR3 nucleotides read TGTGCCAGCAGCCAACATAGCGGCCAGAACACTGAAGCTTTCTTT. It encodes CASSQHSGQNTEAFF. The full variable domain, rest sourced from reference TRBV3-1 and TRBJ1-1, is DTAVSQTPKYLVTQMGNDKSIKCEQNLGHDTMYWYKQDSKKFLKIMFSYNNKELIINETVPNRFSPKSPDKAHLNLHINSLELGDSAVYFCASSQHSGQNTEAFFGQGTRLTVV.

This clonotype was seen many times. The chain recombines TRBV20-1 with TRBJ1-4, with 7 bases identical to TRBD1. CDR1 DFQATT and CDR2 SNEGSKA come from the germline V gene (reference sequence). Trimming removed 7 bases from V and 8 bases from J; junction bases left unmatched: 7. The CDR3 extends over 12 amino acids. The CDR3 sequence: CSVGTDGEKLFF. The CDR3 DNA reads TGCAGTGTCGGGACAGATGGGGAAAAACTGTTTTTT.

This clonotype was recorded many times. CDR3 DNA: TGCAGTGCTCACGAGGGGTCCTACGAGCAGTACTTC. As protein: CSAHEGSYEQYF. The V call is TRBV20-1, the J call TRBJ2-7; TRBD1 or TRBD2 may be the D gene (5 bases each). Germline assignment: CDR1 DFQATT and CDR2 SNEGSKA (reference sequence). The CDR3 sequence is 12 residues long. V was clipped by 5 bases and J by 1 base, with 9 bases between them.

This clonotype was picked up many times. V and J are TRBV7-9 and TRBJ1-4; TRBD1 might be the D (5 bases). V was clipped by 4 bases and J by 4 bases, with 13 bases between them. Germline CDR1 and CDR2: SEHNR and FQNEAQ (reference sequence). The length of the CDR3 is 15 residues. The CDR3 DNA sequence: TGTGCCAGCAGCTACTCCGACAGCGGTAATGAAAAACTGTTTTTT. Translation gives CASSYSDSGNEKLFF.

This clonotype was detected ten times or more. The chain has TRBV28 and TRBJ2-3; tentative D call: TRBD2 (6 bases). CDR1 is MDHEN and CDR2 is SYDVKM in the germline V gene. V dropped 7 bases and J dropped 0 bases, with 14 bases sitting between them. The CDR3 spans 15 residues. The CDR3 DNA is TGTGCCAGCATCGAGAGGAGGGCTAGCACAGATACGCAGTATTTT. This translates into CASIERRASTDTQYF.

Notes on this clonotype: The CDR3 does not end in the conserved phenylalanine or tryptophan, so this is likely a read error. The CDR3 region is CASSPRPTPNQPQHY. CDR3 bases: TGTGCCAGCAGCCCCCGTCCTACACCAAATCAGCCCCAGCATTAT. The chain combines TRBV11-3 with TRBJ1-5; D uncertain. V dropped 5 bases and J dropped 4 bases, with 15 bases sitting between them. Per germline, CDR1 SGHNT and CDR2 YENEEA. This CDR3 is 15 amino acids long.

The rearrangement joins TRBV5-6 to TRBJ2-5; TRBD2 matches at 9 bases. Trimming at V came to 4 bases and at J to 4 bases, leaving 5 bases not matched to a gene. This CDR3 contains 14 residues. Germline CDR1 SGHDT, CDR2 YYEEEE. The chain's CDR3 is CASSRLAVRETQYF. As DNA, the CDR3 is TGTGCCAGCAGCAGACTAGCGGTGCGAGAGACCCAGTACTTC.

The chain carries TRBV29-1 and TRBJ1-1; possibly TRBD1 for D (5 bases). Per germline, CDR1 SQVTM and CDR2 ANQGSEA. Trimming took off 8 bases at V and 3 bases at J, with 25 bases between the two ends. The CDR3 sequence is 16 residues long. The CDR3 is CSQSGWGNGLDTEAFF. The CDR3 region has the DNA TGCAGCCAGTCGGGTTGGGGCAATGGATTAGACACTGAAGCTTTCTTT.

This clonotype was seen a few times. CDR3 nucleotide sequence: TGTGCCACCAGCAGCAGGGACAGGAAAAACATTCAGTACTTC. Amino acids: CATSSRDRKNIQYF. The rearrangement links TRBV15 to TRBJ2-4, with 8 bases lining up with TRBD1. The CDR3 spans 14 residues. The germline CDR1 and CDR2 sequences are LNHNV and YYDKDF (reference sequence). V lost 3 bases to trimming and J lost 4 bases; unmatched junction nucleotides: 2.

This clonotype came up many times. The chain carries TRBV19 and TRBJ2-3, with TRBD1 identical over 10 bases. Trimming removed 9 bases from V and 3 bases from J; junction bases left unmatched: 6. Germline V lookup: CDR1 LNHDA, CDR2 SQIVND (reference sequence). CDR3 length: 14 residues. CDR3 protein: CASRQGAGTDTQYF. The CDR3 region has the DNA TGTGCCAGCCGACAGGGGGCAGGGACAGATACGCAGTATTTT.